This TCR beta chain was obtained from a study of blood T cells in healthy people across ages. Sample-barcoded 5' priming and a J-beta primer mix drove a second PCR of roughly 7 to 11 cycles. TCRdb recomputed calls from the 5' RACE reads with MiXCR, one row per CDR3 protein. The sample records 650,000 to 1,000,000 distinct CDR3 sequences, roughly 35% being singletons. This clonotype showed up just a few times. No antigen is known for it. The junction differs from germline at one of its ends, possibly a read error. This CDR3 comprises 17 residues. CDR1 is SNHLY, CDR2 FYNNEI, per germline. Study-level points and caveats: Among T cells, TCR beta diversity per million cells dropped roughly linearly as age rose. Changes in expanded clonotypes were possibly confounded, as the CMV status of donors was unknown.

Each sample had at least 6 million PBMCs isolated. This TCR was recovered from a man between 18 and 29 years old in good health. This chain uses TRBV2 with TRBJ2-1; 9 bases are shared with TRBD2. The specimen sequenced was blood. The CDR3 sequence is CANSEASWRGGYNEQFF. In nucleotides, the CDR3 is TGTGCCAACAGTGAAGCGTCCTGGCGGGGGGGGTACAATGAGCAGTTCTTC.